Each of the 6 T cell receptor beta chains below was sequenced from the same sample in a study of blood T cell repertoires in COVID-19. Libraries were prepared by immunoSEQ multiplex PCR; TCRdb keeps only in-frame clonotypes and omits some of them. The sample has fewer than 200,000 clones, just under 90% seen once. The sample consisted of peripheral blood. The receptors were gathered from a woman in her seventies with COVID-19, enrolled during active disease.

This clone was detected only a few times. V gene TRBV15 combines with J gene TRBJ2-3; no reliable D call. Trimming removed 1 base from V and 4 bases from J, with 6 bases in between. The CDR3 extends over 13 amino acids. Germline CDR1 is LNHNV and CDR2 is YYDKDF (reference sequence). The CDR3, as DNA: TGTGCCACCAGCAGAGCAACGGCAGATACGCAGTATTTT. Amino acid sequence: CATSRATADTQYF.

CDR3 sequence reads: CASSRSHEIDYEQYF. CDR3 nucleotide sequence: TGTGCCAGCAGTCGGAGCCACGAAATCGACTACGAGCAGTACTTC. The chain couples TRBV6-5 to TRBJ2-7; no definite D call. This CDR3 comprises 15 residues. Trimming cost V 5 bases and J 3 bases, with 17 bases left between them. Germline CDR1 MNHEY, CDR2 SVGAGI.

This chain joins TRBV24-1 and TRBJ2-3; D might be TRBD2 (6 bases). Trimming took off 2 bases at V and 2 bases at J, with 19 bases between the two ends. The CDR3 extends over 18 amino acids. CDR1 and CDR2 from the germline V gene are KGHDR and SFDVKD. The CDR3 nucleotides read TGTGCCACCAGTGATTCGGGGTGGGGGAAGCGGGTCACAGATACGCAGTATTTT. This codes for CATSDSGWGKRVTDTQYF.

The V gene is TRBV2, the J gene TRBJ2-3; a weak D match, TRBD2 (6 bases). CDR1 is SNHLY, CDR2 FYNNEI, per germline. V was cut by 6 bases and J by 0 bases, with 10 bases left in between. This CDR3 region has 14 residues. The CDR3 sequence: CASRAGTSTDTQYF. The DNA of the CDR3 is TGTGCCAGCAGGGCCGGGACTAGCACAGATACGCAGTATTTT. Complete variable domain (other parts from reference TRBV2 and TRBJ2-3): EPEVTQTPSHQVTQMGQEVILRCVPISNHLYFYWYRQILGQKVEFLVSFYNNEISEKSEIFDDQFSVERPDGSNFTLKIRSTKLEDSAMYFCASRAGTSTDTQYFGPGTRLTVL.

The CDR3 sequence is CASSTRTSGRKEQFF. DNA of the CDR3: TGTGCCAGTAGTACAAGGACTAGCGGGCGGAAGGAGCAGTTCTTC. This sequence joins TRBV19 and TRBJ2-1; TRBD2 matches 11 bases. The CDR3 has 15 residues. The trim removed 4 bases at V and 10 bases at J, leaving 9 bases unmatched. Germline V gives CDR1 LNHDA, CDR2 SQIVND (reference sequence).

The rearrangement links TRBV18 to TRBJ1-2; D remains unclear. Germline-derived CDR1 and CDR2 are KGHSH and LQKENI. The CDR3 has 14 amino acids. Trimming cost V 1 base and J 1 base, with 7 bases left between them. CDR3 residues: CASSPRAVNYGYTF. CDR3 coding DNA: TGTGCCAGCTCACCACGGGCAGTTAACTATGGCTACACCTTC.